Below are 28 T cell receptor beta chains sequenced from a single sample in a study of beta chain features in type 1 diabetes. The whole isolated RNA underwent reverse transcription, so sequencing captured expressed TCRB transcripts. TCRdb keeps only in-frame clones here, not all; method: immunoSEQ multiplex PCR. This sample carries 300,000 to 450,000 clones, over 9.5% of them seen once, and the ten largest clones take 0.015% to 0.02%. Sequencing was performed on naive CD4+ T cells from blood. The receptors were gathered from a man younger than 35 in good health.

This chain connects TRBV6-5 to TRBJ2-1; 10 bases map to TRBD2. CDR3 length: 14 residues. Trimming at V came to 7 bases and at J to 10 bases, leaving 10 bases not matched to a gene. The germline V gene has CDR1 MNHEY and CDR2 SVGAGI. In DNA, the CDR3 is TGTGCCAGCACCTTAGCGGGGGGTTACGCGGAGCAGTTCTTC. As protein: CASTLAGGYAEQFF.

This clone has more than one count but fewer than ten. This chain joins TRBV28 and TRBJ2-7; D remains ambiguous. The CDR3 runs 12 residues. Germline CDR1 and CDR2: MDHEN and SYDVKM. V shed 6 bases and J shed 4 bases, with 10 bases lying between them. The DNA for the CDR3 is TGTGCCAGCAGACTTAAACCGTACGAGCAGTACTTC. Amino acid sequence: CASRLKPYEQYF.

This clone was observed once. The gene calls are TRBV7-9 and TRBJ2-4, with TRBD1 matching over 8 bases. Germline V gene data show CDR1 as SEHNR and CDR2 as FQNEAQ (reference sequence). This CDR3 has 17 amino acids. V shed 2 bases, J shed 6 bases, and the junction held 12 bases outside the gene matches. CDR3 sequence (DNA): TGTGCCAGCAGCTTAAGAAGCCCCCGGACAGGGTCAAACATTCAGTACTTC. This encodes CASSLRSPRTGSNIQYF. The entire variable domain, with the rest obtained from reference TRBV7-9 and TRBJ2-4, is as follows: DTGVSQNPRHKITKRGQNVTFRCDPISEHNRLYWYRQTLGQGPEFLTYFQNEAQLEKSRLLSDRFSAERPKGSFSTLEIQRTEQGDSAMYLCASSLRSPRTGSNIQYFGAGTRLSVL.

CDR3 DNA: TGTGCCTGGACCAGGGATTTCGGATCACCCCTCCACTTT. As protein: CAWTRDFGSPLHF. The V gene is TRBV30, the J gene TRBJ1-6, with D tentatively TRBD1 (5 bases). The CDR3 is 13 amino acids. With 4 bases removed from V and 10 bases from J, the gap between germline ends came to 14 bases. CDR1 and CDR2 (germline): GTSNPN, SVGIG (reference sequence). The complete variable domain, with remaining parts taken from reference TRBV30 and TRBJ1-6, reads SQTIHQWPATLVQPVGSPLSLECTVEGTSNPNLYWYRQAAGRGLQLLFYSVGIGQISSEVPQNLSASRPQDRQFILSSKKLLLSDSGFYLCAWTRDFGSPLHFGNGTRLTVT.

The V and J genes are TRBV2 and TRBJ1-6; 9 bases align to TRBD1. V trimming: 4 bases; J trimming: 15 bases; junction bases outside the gene matches: 4. The CDR3 contains 12 residues. The germline CDR1 and CDR2 sequences are SNHLY and FYNNEI. CDR3 residues: CASSGTGQGLHF. In DNA, the CDR3 is TGTGCCAGCAGTGGAACGGGACAGGGCCTCCACTTT. Looking up the rest from reference TRBV2 and TRBJ1-6 gives the full variable domain: EPEVTQTPSHQVTQMGQEVILRCVPISNHLYFYWYRQILGQKVEFLVSFYNNEISEKSEIFDDQFSVERPDGSNFTLKIRSTKLEDSAMYFCASSGTGQGLHFGNGTRLTVT.

The rearrangement joins TRBV27 to TRBJ2-1; D may be TRBD2 (6 bases). The V end lost 2 bases, the J end lost 5 bases, and 13 bases lay between the germline ends. The CDR3 consists of 15 residues. Germline CDR1 MNHEY, CDR2 SMNVEV (reference sequence). CDR3 residues: CASSLDSRGHNEQFF. The DNA for the CDR3 is TGTGCCAGCAGTTTAGACTCGCGGGGCCACAATGAGCAGTTCTTC.

This chain joins TRBV6-5 and TRBJ1-1; 9 bases map to TRBD1. J lost 4 bases, V lost 0 bases, and 3 bases had no gene match. Germline values: CDR1 MNHEY, CDR2 SVGAGI. This CDR3 has 15 amino acids. The DNA for the CDR3 is TGTGCCAGCAGTTACTCGGACAGGGGACTCACTGAAGCTTTCTTT. Residues: CASSYSDRGLTEAFF.

The table lists this clone with a few counts. The genes are TRBV27 and TRBJ2-2; 10 bases are a match to TRBD2. Unmatched junction bases numbered 10, after V lost 5 bases and J lost 4 bases. The CDR3 covers 17 residues. Germline assignment: CDR1 MNHEY and CDR2 SMNVEV (reference sequence). The DNA of the CDR3 is TGTGCCAGCAGTATCTCGATGAGCGGGGGGGGCACCGGGGAGCTGTTTTTT. This codes for CASSISMSGGGTGELFF.

This chain connects TRBV30 to TRBJ2-2; D is uncertain. The germline CDR1 and CDR2 sequences are GTSNPN and SVGIG (reference sequence). The CDR3 is made up of 13 amino acids. The V end was cut by 2 bases, the J end by 6 bases, with 10 bases between. The CDR3 is CAWSRLAAGELFF. CDR3 DNA sequence: TGTGCCTGGAGTCGATTGGCTGCCGGGGAGCTGTTTTTT.

This clone has just a few counts. The chain combines TRBV6-5 with TRBJ2-1; 10 bases fit TRBD1. CDR1 is MNHEY and CDR2 is SVGAGI in the germline V gene. This CDR3 comprises 15 residues. With 0 bases clipped from V and 7 bases from J, the junction kept 3 bases outside the gene matches. The CDR3 DNA sequence: TGTGCCAGCAGTTACTCGGGGACAGGGGCGAATGAGCAGTTCTTC. This sequence encodes CASSYSGTGANEQFF.

This clone was detected only a few times. The chain couples TRBV7-8 to TRBJ1-2; 7 bases agree with TRBD1. Trimming at V came to 5 bases and at J to 6 bases, leaving 9 bases not matched to a gene. The CDR3 extends over 14 amino acids. CDR1 is SGHVS and CDR2 is FQNEAQ in the germline V gene. The CDR3 here is CASSADRVRHGYTF. The CDR3 DNA is TGTGCCAGCAGCGCCGACAGGGTTCGGCATGGCTACACCTTC.

J is TRBJ2-6 and V is TRBV11-2; no definite D call. The germline V and J ends were trimmed by 5 bases and 4 bases, with 6 bases remaining between them. Germline CDR1 SGHAT, CDR2 FQNNGV. The CDR3 consists of 13 residues. CDR3: CASSPRGANVLTF. The CDR3 DNA sequence: TGTGCCAGCAGCCCACGGGGGGCCAACGTCCTGACTTTC.

This chain uses TRBV9 with TRBJ2-1, with D maybe TRBD2 (6 bases). Trimming took 4 bases from V and 8 from J, leaving 16 bases between them. Germline V gene lookup returns CDR1 SGDLS and CDR2 YYNGEE. This CDR3 region has 14 residues. The CDR3 loop reads CASSPGTGLHEQFF. The CDR3 DNA reads TGTGCCAGCAGCCCAGGGACTGGTCTGCATGAGCAGTTCTTC.

This clone has more than one count but fewer than ten. This chain links TRBV28 with TRBJ1-2; D is undetermined. This CDR3 spans 13 amino acids. The V gene's germline CDR1 is MDHEN and CDR2 SYDVKM. Trimming took off 10 bases at V and 2 bases at J, with 14 bases between the two ends. As DNA, the CDR3 is TGTGCCACCCGGATCGGGGTAAACTATGGCTACACCTTC. This translates into CATRIGVNYGYTF.

The genes are TRBV18 and TRBJ2-4, with TRBD1 matching over 9 bases. This CDR3 region has 16 residues. Germline V lookup: CDR1 KGHSH, CDR2 LQKENI. V lost 0 bases, J lost 8 bases, and 8 bases stayed unmatched. The CDR3 sequence: CASSPPTGGLKDIQYF. The CDR3 nucleotides are TGTGCCAGCTCACCACCAACAGGGGGCTTGAAGGACATTCAGTACTTC.

CDR3 nucleotide sequence: TGTGCCAGCGGGCAGGGGGCTCATCAGCATTTT. This translates into CASGQGAHQHF. The genes are TRBV6-1 and TRBJ1-5, with 8 bases lining up with TRBD1. The junction had 7 bases not matched to a gene; V was cut back by 8 bases and J by 13 bases. CDR1 is MNHNS, CDR2 SASEGT, per germline. The CDR3 runs 11 residues.

The chain is built from TRBV11-2 and TRBJ2-2; TRBD1 might be the D (6 bases). The V gene lost 8 bases and the J gene lost 6 bases, with 22 bases spanning the gap. The CDR3 sequence is 16 residues long. Germline V gene sequence: CDR1 SGHAT, CDR2 FQNNGV. CDR3 residues: CASLNPYRAQAGELFF. As DNA, the CDR3 is TGTGCCAGCCTGAATCCGTACAGGGCTCAGGCCGGGGAGCTGTTTTTT. Drawing the rest from reference TRBV11-2 and TRBJ2-2, the complete variable domain is EAGVAQSPRYKIIEKRQSVAFWCNPISGHATLYWYQQILGQGPKLLIQFQNNGVVDDSQLPKDRFSAERLKGVDSTLKIQPAKLEDSAVYLCASLNPYRAQAGELFFGEGSRLTVL.

This clone has more than one count but fewer than ten. One end of the junction is discordant with germline, which a read error may explain. J is TRBJ2-1 and V is TRBV7-2, with a possible D match to TRBD2 (6 bases). The germline V gene encodes CDR1 SGHTA and CDR2 FQGNSA. The CDR3 loop spans 12 amino acids. The CDR3 region is CASSLAKPGGIF. The CDR3 coding sequence is TGTGCCAGCAGCTTAGCCAAGCCAGGAGGGATCTTC. Looking up the rest from reference TRBV7-2 and TRBJ2-1 gives the full variable domain: GAGVSQSPSNKVTEKGKDVELRCDPISGHTALYWYRQSLGQGLEFLIYFQGNSAPDKSGLPSDRFSAERTGGSVSTLTIQRTQQEDSAVYLCASSLAKPGGIFGPGTRLTVL.

This clone occurred a few times. Written as DNA, the CDR3 is TGTGCCATCAGTAGTTCAGACAAAAACATTCAGTACTTC. The encoded protein is CAISSSDKNIQYF. The chain joins TRBV10-3 to TRBJ2-4; no definite D call. This CDR3 is built from 13 residues. V shed 5 bases and J shed 3 bases, with 8 bases lying between them. Germline V CDR1 and CDR2: ENHRY, SYGVKD.

This clone occurred a few times. V usage is TRBV19 and J usage is TRBJ1-5; D is ambiguous. This CDR3 region has 16 residues. V dropped 6 bases and J dropped 3 bases, with 18 bases sitting between them. Germline V lookup: CDR1 LNHDA, CDR2 SQIVND (reference sequence). CDR3 sequence reads: CASSWLTRLVNQPQHF. DNA for the CDR3: TGTGCCAGTAGCTGGCTAACCAGACTCGTCAATCAGCCCCAGCATTTT.

This clone was picked up a small number of times. The rearrangement links TRBV14 to TRBJ1-2; the D gene is possibly TRBD1 (5 bases). Germline-derived CDR1 and CDR2 are SGHDN and FVKESK. The V gene lost 5 bases and the J gene lost 0 bases, with 25 bases spanning the gap. CDR3 length: 19 amino acids. CDR3: CASSEGIGGSVLPNYGYTF. The CDR3 DNA reads TGTGCCAGCAGCGAAGGGATCGGGGGGTCCGTCTTACCTAACTATGGCTACACCTTC. Full variable domain (missing parts from reference TRBV14 and TRBJ1-2): EAGVTQFPSHSVIEKGQTVTLRCDPISGHDNLYWYRRVMGKEIKFLLHFVKESKQDESGMPNNRFLAERTGGTYSTLKVQPAELEDSGVYFCASSEGIGGSVLPNYGYTFGSGTRLTVV.

This clone was counted a few times. The sample holds other DNA sequences that translate to the same CDR3. The chain combines TRBV4-2 with TRBJ1-1; unclear D gene. CDR1 LGHNA and CDR2 YNFKEQ come from the germline V gene. CDR3 size: 14 residues. V was cut by 1 base and J by 1 base, with 7 bases left in between. CDR3 DNA: TGTGCCAGCAGCCAAGTGACGGGGAACACTGAAGCTTTCTTT. Encoded protein: CASSQVTGNTEAFF.

The J gene is TRBJ2-3, the V gene TRBV28; 8 bases match TRBD2. Germline V lookup: CDR1 MDHEN, CDR2 SYDVKM. This CDR3 has 13 residues. The trim removed 5 bases at V and 8 bases at J, leaving 6 bases unmatched. The DNA for the CDR3 is TGTGCCAGCAGTCCGGGGACTAGGGCTACGCAGTATTTT. Translated: CASSPGTRATQYF.

The chain combines TRBV7-2 with TRBJ1-2; possibly TRBD1 for D (5 bases). V lost 5 bases, J lost 4 bases, and 17 bases lay in between. The CDR3 is 15 residues long. Per germline, CDR1 SGHTA and CDR2 FQGNSA. The CDR3 loop is CASSKDFTGGYGYTF. The CDR3, as DNA: TGTGCCAGCAGCAAGGACTTTACCGGGGGCTATGGCTACACCTTC.

The rearrangement links TRBV7-7 to TRBJ2-3, with D possibly being TRBD1 (5 bases). The CDR3 totals 14 residues. Germline values: CDR1 SSHAT, CDR2 FNYEAQ (reference sequence). Between the trimmed V and J ends, which lost 5 bases and 0 bases, there was a span of 9 bases. The CDR3 sequence is CASSQTVSTDTQYF. The CDR3 DNA sequence: TGTGCCAGCAGCCAGACAGTTAGCACAGATACGCAGTATTTT. Full variable domain (remainder filled in from reference TRBV7-7 and TRBJ2-3): GAGVSQSPRYKVTKRGQDVTLRCDPISSHATLYWYQQALGQGPEFLTYFNYEAQPDKSGLPSDRFSAERPEGSISTLTIQRTEQRDSAMYRCASSQTVSTDTQYFGPGTRLTVL.

V is TRBV4-3 and J is TRBJ1-2; D uncertain. Between the trimmed V and J ends, which lost 0 bases and 6 bases, there was a span of 17 bases. Germline CDR1 reads LGHNA; CDR2 reads YSLEER. This CDR3 is built from 16 residues. The CDR3 reads CASSQELNYLFDGYTF. DNA for the CDR3: TGCGCCAGCAGCCAAGAACTTAACTATCTATTCGATGGCTACACCTTC.

Remarks on this clone: This specimen includes other DNA sequences encoding the same CDR3. The rearrangement uses TRBV5-1 and TRBJ2-5, with 11 bases lining up with TRBD2. The trim removed 0 bases at V and 2 bases at J, leaving 3 bases unmatched. CDR1 SGHRS and CDR2 YFSETQ come from the germline V gene. The CDR3 loop spans 16 amino acids. CDR3 DNA sequence: TGCGCCAGCAGCTTGGGATTAGCGGGAGGGCAAGAGACCCAGTACTTC. This sequence encodes CASSLGLAGGQETQYF.

This clone showed up just a few times. CDR3 DNA sequence: TGTGCCAGCAGCTTAGGACATTCCCACGAGCAGTACTTC. Amino acids: CASSLGHSHEQYF. V and J are TRBV11-1 and TRBJ2-7; the D is unclear. Trimming removed 1 base at V and 5 bases at J, with 9 bases between. Germline CDR1 is SGHAT and CDR2 is FQDESV (reference sequence). The CDR3 consists of 13 residues.